A single T cell receptor beta chain is shown here with its context. Unmatched junction bases numbered 9, after V lost 1 base and J lost 5 bases. The CDR3 has 16 residues. Germline V gene sequence: CDR1 LGHNA, CDR2 YNFKEQ. This record comes from a study of T cell repertoires in cytomegalovirus infection. Study details: Shared public TCR beta signatures pointed to both CMV infection and a matching HLA type.

TCRdb analysed the reads with MiXCR anew, one entry per CDR3 protein. The sample shows some 180,000 distinct CDR3 sequences, approximately 17% of them seen only once. This TCR was recovered from a human donor in good health (CMV status not recorded). Some clones in this sample may be carry-over from other donors' samples. The rearrangement joins TRBV4-2 to TRBJ1-1; 8 bases map to TRBD1. Sequencing used CD8+ T cells from PBMCs. The chain's CDR3 is CASSQGSGGADTEAFF. CDR3 in DNA: TGTGCCAGCAGCCAAGGGTCAGGGGGCGCGGATACTGAAGCTTTCTTT.